The 8 T cell receptor beta chains in this list originate from one sample, sequenced in a study of identical twins. TCRdb recomputed calls from the 5' RACE reads with MiXCR, one row per CDR3 protein. The table includes roughly 690,000 distinct CDR3 sequences, around 6% detected once. The sequenced sample consisted of naive T cells sorted from blood. Every receptor here comes from a man between 18 and 35 years old in good health.

V is TRBV20-1 and J is TRBJ2-5; 10 bases match TRBD1. In germline, CDR1 is DFQATT, CDR2 SNEGSKA (reference sequence). The CDR3 extends over 15 amino acids. Trimming at V came to 0 bases and at J to 5 bases, leaving 6 bases not matched to a gene. The CDR3 DNA follows: TGCAGTGCTAGAGATGGACAGGGGGAGGCGGAGACCCAGTACTTC. Encoded protein: CSARDGQGEAETQYF.

This clonotype was seen many times. The V call is TRBV20-1, the J call TRBJ2-3; possibly TRBD2 for D (6 bases). The CDR3 is 15 residues long. Deletions cut 1 base from V and 3 bases from J, with 14 bases between. From germline, CDR1 is DFQATT and CDR2 SNEGSKA (reference sequence). The CDR3 region is CSARGGGVSTDTQYF. In nucleotides, the CDR3 is TGCAGTGCTAGAGGGGGCGGGGTTTCTACAGATACGCAGTATTTT.

This clonotype occurred many times. J is TRBJ1-5 and V is TRBV6-1; D unresolved. This CDR3 region has 13 residues. V shed 6 bases and J shed 5 bases, with 11 bases lying between them. CDR1 MNHNS and CDR2 SASEGT come from the germline V gene. The CDR3 bases are TGTGCCAGCAGATGGTCTCCTGATCAGCCCCAGCATTTT. It is translated as CASRWSPDQPQHF.

Many counts were recorded for this clonotype. This sequence joins TRBV29-1 and TRBJ2-7; 7 bases match TRBD2. This CDR3 comprises 13 residues. The V segment lost 4 bases and the J segment 6 bases; nucleotides outside the gene matches: 9. Germline lookup yields CDR1 SQVTM and CDR2 ANQGSEA. The CDR3 spells CSVAVGGSGEQYV. In DNA, the CDR3 is TGCAGCGTTGCCGTGGGGGGGTCGGGCGAGCAGTACGTC.

Many counts were recorded for this clonotype. V gene TRBV6-5 combines with J gene TRBJ2-1; 9 nucleotides align to TRBD2. CDR1 and CDR2 (germline): MNHEY, SVGAGI. Trimming took 4 bases from V and 7 from J; bases not matched to a gene: 8. CDR3 length equals 15 residues. CDR3: CASSFLAGIDNEQFF. CDR3 nucleotides: TGTGCCAGCAGTTTCCTAGCGGGAATTGATAATGAGCAGTTCTTC.

The V call is TRBV10-1, the J call TRBJ2-1; TRBD2 matches 9 bases. The V segment lost 6 bases and the J segment 6 bases; nucleotides outside the gene matches: 27. There are 21 residues in the CDR3. Germline V lookup: CDR1 WNHNN, CDR2 SYGVQD (reference sequence). The CDR3 DNA follows: TGCGCCAGCAGCCCCGGGACTAGCCCCTCGACCCCCCCTACAATGGGCAATGAGCAGTTCTTC. This codes for CASSPGTSPSTPPTMGNEQFF.

This clonotype was seen repeatedly, ten times or more. The gene calls are TRBV29-1 and TRBJ2-5, with D hard to call. Germline CDR1 and CDR2: SQVTM and ANQGSEA. V dropped 5 bases and J dropped 4 bases, with 2 bases sitting between them. The length of the CDR3 is 9 residues. The CDR3: CSVRETQYF. The DNA for the CDR3 is TGCAGCGTTAGAGAGACCCAGTACTTC.

This clonotype has at least ten counts. The V and J genes are TRBV2 and TRBJ1-4, with 9 bases fitting TRBD1. This CDR3 is 15 amino acids long. V shed 2 bases, J shed 7 bases, and the junction held 5 bases outside the gene matches. CDR1 is SNHLY and CDR2 is FYNNEI in the germline V gene. The CDR3 region is CASSEPTGGGEKLFF. In DNA, the CDR3 is TGTGCCAGCAGTGAACCGACAGGGGGTGGTGAAAAACTGTTTTTT.